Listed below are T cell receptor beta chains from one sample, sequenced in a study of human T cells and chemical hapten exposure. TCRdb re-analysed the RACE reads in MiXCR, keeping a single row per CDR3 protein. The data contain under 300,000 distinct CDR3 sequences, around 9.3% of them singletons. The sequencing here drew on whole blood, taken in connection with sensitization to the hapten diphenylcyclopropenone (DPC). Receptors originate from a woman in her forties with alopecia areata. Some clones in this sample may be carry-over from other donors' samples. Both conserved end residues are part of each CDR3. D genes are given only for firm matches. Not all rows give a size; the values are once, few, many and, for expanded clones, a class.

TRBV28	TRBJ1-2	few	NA	TGTGCCAGCAGTCCCCTTTTTAACTATGGCTACACCTTC	CASSPLFNYGYTF
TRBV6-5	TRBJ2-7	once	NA	TGTGCCAGCAGTTACGGCCAGAAGAACGAGCAGTACTTC	CASSYGQKNEQYF
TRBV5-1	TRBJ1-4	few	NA	TGCGCCAGCAGCCCTGGACAAGGTGAAAAACTGTTTTTT	CASSPGQGEKLFF
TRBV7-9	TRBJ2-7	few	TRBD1	TGTGCCAGCACCGCCGGGACAGGGGGCTACGAGCAGTACTTC	CASTAGTGGYEQYF
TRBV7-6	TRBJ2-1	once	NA	TGTGCCAGCAGCTTAGGAGCTAGCTGGGAGCAGTTCTTC	CASSLGASWEQFF
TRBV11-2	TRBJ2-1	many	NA	TGTGCCAGCAGCTTAGCGCTGGACAATGAGCAGTTCTTC	CASSLALDNEQFF
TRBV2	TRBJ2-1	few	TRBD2	TGTGCCAGCAGGAGCCTGGCGGGAGTTCCTGAGCAGTTCTTC	CASRSLAGVPEQFF
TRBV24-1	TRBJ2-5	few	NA	TGTGCCACCAGTGAGGCCGGGACGGTAGAGACCCAGTACTTC	CATSEAGTVETQYF
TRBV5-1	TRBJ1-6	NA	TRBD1	TGCGCCAGCAGCGCCGACAGGGGAAATTCACCCCTCCACTTT	CASSADRGNSPLHF
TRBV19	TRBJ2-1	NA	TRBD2	TGTGCCAGTAGTATGACTAGCGGGGACCCAATTTACAATGAGCAGTTCTTC	CASSMTSGDPIYNEQFF
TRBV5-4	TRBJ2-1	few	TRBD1	TGTGCCAGCAGCCAACCGACAGGGGTTTTCAATGAGCAGTTCTTC	CASSQPTGVFNEQFF
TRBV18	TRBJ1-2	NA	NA	TGTGCCAGCTCACCACTGACTCCGGGACAAGGGGCCTATGGCTACACCTTC	CASSPLTPGQGAYGYTF
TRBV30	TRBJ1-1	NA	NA	TGTGCCTGGTCTCCGGGACTGAACACTGAAGCTTTCTTT	CAWSPGLNTEAFF
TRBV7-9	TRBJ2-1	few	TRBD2	TGTGCCAGCAGCTCAGGCCACTCGGGACTAGTATACAATGAGCAGTTCTTC	CASSSGHSGLVYNEQFF
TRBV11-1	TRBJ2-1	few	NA	TGTGCCAGCAGCTTACCGGGACTGGATGAGCAGTTCTTC	CASSLPGLDEQFF
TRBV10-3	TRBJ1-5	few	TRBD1	TGTGCCATCAGCGCGGGACAGGAACACCATCAGCCCCAGCATTTT	CAISAGQEHHQPQHF
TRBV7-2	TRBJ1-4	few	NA	TGTGCCAGCAGCTTAGTCCTCGGCGCAACTAATGAAAAACTGTTTTTT	CASSLVLGATNEKLFF
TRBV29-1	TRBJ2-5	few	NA	TGCAGCGTTGATAAAGGGGATAGAGGGACCCAGTACTTC	CSVDKGDRGTQYF
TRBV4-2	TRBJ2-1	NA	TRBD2	TGTGCCAGCAGCCAAGGTGTGACTAGCGGTGAGCAGTTCTTC	CASSQGVTSGEQFF
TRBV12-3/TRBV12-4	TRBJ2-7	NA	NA	TGTGCCAGCAGTTCCAGGGTAACAGCCGACTACGAGCAGTACTTC	CASSSRVTADYEQYF
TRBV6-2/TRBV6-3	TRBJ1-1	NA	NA	TGTGCCAGCAGCCCCGACAGCAGCCTTGAAGCTTTCTTT	CASSPDSSLEAFF
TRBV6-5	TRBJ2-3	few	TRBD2	TGTGCCAGCAGTTACTGGAGCGGGAGTGTTCAAAATACGCAGTATTTT	CASSYWSGSVQNTQYF
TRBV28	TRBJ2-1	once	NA	TGTGCCAGCATGGGGGTATCCTACAATGAGCAGTTCTTC	CASMGVSYNEQFF
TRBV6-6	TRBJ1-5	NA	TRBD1	TGTGCCAGCAGTTACGGTACAGGGGTGCAGCCCCAGCATTTT	CASSYGTGVQPQHF
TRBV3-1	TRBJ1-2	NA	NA	TGTGCCAGCACCCAGGGCTATGGCTACACCTTC	CASTQGYGYTF
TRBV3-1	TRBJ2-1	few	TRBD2	TGTGCCAGCAGCCACGGACTAGCGCATACCTACAATGAGCAGTTCTTC	CASSHGLAHTYNEQFF
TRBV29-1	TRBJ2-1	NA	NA	TGCAGCGTTGACTCTCCCAATGAGCAGTTCTTC	CSVDSPNEQFF
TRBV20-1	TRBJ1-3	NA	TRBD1	TGCAGTGCGCTCCCGGGACAGGGAAGGGTGGACACCATATATTTT	CSALPGQGRVDTIYF
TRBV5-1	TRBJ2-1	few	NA	TGCGCCAGCAGCGTACCCTATAGCGACAGCTCCTACAATGAGCAGTTCTTC	CASSVPYSDSSYNEQFF
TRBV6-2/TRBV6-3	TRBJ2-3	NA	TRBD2	TGTGCCAGCATTCCTTTACTAGCGGGAACAGGAGATACGCAGTATTTT	CASIPLLAGTGDTQYF
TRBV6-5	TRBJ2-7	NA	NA	TGTGCCAGCAGTTTTAAAGCCGGGACCGCCTCCTACGAGCAGTACTTC	CASSFKAGTASYEQYF
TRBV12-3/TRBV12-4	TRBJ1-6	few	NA	TGTGCCAGCAGAACACAGGGCATGGATAATTCACCCCTCCACTTT	CASRTQGMDNSPLHF
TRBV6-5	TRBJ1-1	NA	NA	TGTGCCAGCAGCCAACGGGCCCGAAGTCAAGCTTTCTTT	CASSQRARSQAFF
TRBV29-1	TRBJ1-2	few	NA	TGCAGCGCCATAAAGGGAGGACTAAACTATGGCTACACCTTC	CSAIKGGLNYGYTF
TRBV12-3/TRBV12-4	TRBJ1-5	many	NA	TGTGCCAGCAGTCTAACGAGCAATCAGCCCCAGCATTTT	CASSLTSNQPQHF
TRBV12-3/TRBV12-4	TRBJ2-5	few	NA	TGTGCCAGCAGCCCCCTTAGGGGGGTAGGGGAGACCCAGTACTTC	CASSPLRGVGETQYF
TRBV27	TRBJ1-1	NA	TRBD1	TGTGCCAGCAGTTTAACCGACAGGGGTGAAGCTTTCTTT	CASSLTDRGEAFF
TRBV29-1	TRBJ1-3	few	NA	TGCAGCGTTGAAGATCCGGGCTCTGGAAACACCATATATTTT	CSVEDPGSGNTIYF
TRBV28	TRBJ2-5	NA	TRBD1	TGTGCCAGCAGTTCGGGACAGGGGCGGCAGACCCTGTACTTC	CASSSGQGRQTLYF
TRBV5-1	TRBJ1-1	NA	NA	TGCGCCAGCAGCATGGGACTCGAAGGTGAAGCTTTCTTT	CASSMGLEGEAFF
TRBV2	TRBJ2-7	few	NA	TGTGCCAGCAGTGAAGGAGGGGGCGAGCAGTACTTC	CASSEGGGEQYF
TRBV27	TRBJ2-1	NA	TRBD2	TGTGCCAGCAGGAGGGGACTAGCGGAAGCCTACAATGAGCAGTTCTTC	CASRRGLAEAYNEQFF
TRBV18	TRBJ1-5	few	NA	TGTGCCAGCTCACTGTCCGGACCACTCTCGAATCAGCCCCAGCATTTT	CASSLSGPLSNQPQHF
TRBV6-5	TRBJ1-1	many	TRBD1	TGTGCCAGCAGTCGACAGGGAGGCACTGAAGCTTTCTTT	CASSRQGGTEAFF
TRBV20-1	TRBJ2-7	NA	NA	TGCAGTGCTAGTGAAACGGCAGGGGCCCACGAGCAGTACTTC	CSASETAGAHEQYF
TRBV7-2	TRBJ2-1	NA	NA	TGTGCCAGCAGCTCCCGGACTCGGAATGAGCAGTTCTTC	CASSSRTRNEQFF
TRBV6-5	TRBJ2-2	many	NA	TGTGCCAGCGGGACGCGGGGCACCGGGGAGCTGTTTTTT	CASGTRGTGELFF
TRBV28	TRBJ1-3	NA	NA	TGTGCCAGCAGGATACAGGGCTCTGGAAACACCATATATTTT	CASRIQGSGNTIYF
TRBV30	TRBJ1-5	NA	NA	TGTGCCTGGGCCGCTAGGGCTAATCAGCCCCAGCATTTT	CAWAARANQPQHF
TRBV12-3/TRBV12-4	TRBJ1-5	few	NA	TGTGCCACACGGGGATGGGGTCAGCCCCAGCATTTT	CATRGWGQPQHF
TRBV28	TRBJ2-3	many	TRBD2	TGTGCCAGCAGGGGGACTAGCGGGTTCACAGATACGCAGTATTTT	CASRGTSGFTDTQYF
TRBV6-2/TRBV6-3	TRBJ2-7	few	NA	TGTGCCAGCACCCTACCGGGACACCCTTACGAGCAGTACTTC	CASTLPGHPYEQYF
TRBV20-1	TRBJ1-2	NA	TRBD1	TGCAGTGCTAGAGATATCGTAACAGGGGAGACACTTGGCTACACCTTC	CSARDIVTGETLGYTF
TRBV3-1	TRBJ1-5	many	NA	TGTGCCAGCAGCCAAGATGGGTGGCGTCAGCCCCAGCATTTT	CASSQDGWRQPQHF
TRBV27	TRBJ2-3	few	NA	TGTGCCAGCAGGAGGGATAGCGGAACTAGCACAGATACGCAGTATTTT	CASRRDSGTSTDTQYF
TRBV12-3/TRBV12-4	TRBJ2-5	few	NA	TGTGCCAGCAGAGCCGAGACACACCAAGAGACCCAGTACTTC	CASRAETHQETQYF
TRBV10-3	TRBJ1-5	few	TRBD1	TGTGCCATCAGTGGCCGGGACAGGGAGGGAAATCAGCCCCAGCATTTT	CAISGRDREGNQPQHF
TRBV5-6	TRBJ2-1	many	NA	TGTGCCAGCAGCCCGACGGGCCGATACAATGAGCAGTTCTTC	CASSPTGRYNEQFF
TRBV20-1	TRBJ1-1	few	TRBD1	TGCAGTGCTAGTCCCTCAGGGGGAGCGGACACTGAAGCTTTCTTT	CSASPSGGADTEAFF
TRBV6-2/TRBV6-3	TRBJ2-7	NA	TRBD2	TGCCGCTCCCGTGCGGGAGGCTCAGAATACGAGCAGTACTTC	CRSRAGGSEYEQYF